Listed below are T cell receptor beta chains from one sample, sequenced in a study of cytomegalovirus exposure and HLA in healthy donors. Sequencing used immunoSEQ multiplex PCR; TCRdb keeps in-frame clones, though not all of them. The sample gives about 160,000 clones, about 75% of which show up once; 7% to 8.5% is in the top ten. The sample was PBMCs. Receptor source: a male donor in good health and CMV-seropositive. Each CDR3 is given with its conserved first and last residue. The D gene is left open where the match is weak. Rows give clone size only sometimes, using once, few, many, or a class for an expanded clone.

V gene: TRBV5-4; D gene: .; CDR3 length: 14; clone size: .; J gene: TRBJ1-6; CDR3 DNA: TGTGCCAGCAGCTCCCGGACTCGGAATTCACCCCTCCACTTT; CDR3 protein: CASSSRTRNSPLHF
V gene: TRBV27; D gene: .; CDR3 length: 12; clone size: .; J gene: TRBJ1-6; CDR3 DNA: TGTGCCAGCAGTTTACCCCACTCCTTTCTCCACTTT; CDR3 protein: CASSLPHSFLHF
V gene: TRBV7-8; D gene: TRBD1; CDR3 length: 19; clone size: .; J gene: TRBJ1-1; CDR3 DNA: TGTGCCAGCAGCTTAGTCGGGGCAGGGGGCACCCTTACGGATACTGAAGCTTTCTTT; CDR3 protein: CASSLVGAGGTLTDTEAFF
V gene: TRBV6-1; D gene: TRBD2; CDR3 length: 14; clone size: many; J gene: TRBJ2-1; CDR3 DNA: TGTGCCAGCACCCATAGCGGGGGAGGGGATGAGCAGTTCTTC; CDR3 protein: CASTHSGGGDEQFF
V gene: TRBV7-9; D gene: TRBD1; CDR3 length: 14; clone size: .; J gene: TRBJ1-6; CDR3 DNA: TGTGCCAGCAGCTTCCAGGGGGCGCACTCACCCCTCCACTTT; CDR3 protein: CASSFQGAHSPLHF
V gene: TRBV20-1; D gene: .; CDR3 length: 11; clone size: .; J gene: TRBJ1-2; CDR3 DNA: TGCAGTGCTAGGCCGGCGGAGGGCTACACCTTC; CDR3 protein: CSARPAEGYTF
V gene: TRBV7-2; D gene: .; CDR3 length: 15; clone size: .; J gene: TRBJ2-1; CDR3 DNA: TGTGCCAGCAGCTCGCGGGGAGCATCCTACAATGAGCAGTTCTTC; CDR3 protein: CASSSRGASYNEQFF
V gene: TRBV7-2; D gene: .; CDR3 length: 13; clone size: .; J gene: TRBJ1-2; CDR3 DNA: TGTGCCAGCAGCTTAGTTGGGGGAGGTGGCTACACCTTC; CDR3 protein: CASSLVGGGGYTF
V gene: TRBV7-8; D gene: .; CDR3 length: 14; clone size: .; J gene: TRBJ2-2; CDR3 DNA: TGTGCCAGCAGCTTAGCGCGGAGTCCCGGGGAGCTGTTTTTT; CDR3 protein: CASSLARSPGELFF
V gene: TRBV7-2; D gene: .; CDR3 length: 14; clone size: .; J gene: TRBJ2-5; CDR3 DNA: TGTGCCAGCAGGGGGACTTTCGGAACAGAGACCCAGTACTTC; CDR3 protein: CASRGTFGTETQYF
V gene: TRBV19; D gene: .; CDR3 length: 15; clone size: .; J gene: TRBJ1-2; CDR3 DNA: TGTGCCAGTAGTATAGATCGCGAGGGTGACGGCGGCTACACCTTC; CDR3 protein: CASSIDREGDGGYTF
V gene: TRBV10-1; D gene: .; CDR3 length: 14; clone size: .; J gene: TRBJ1-1; CDR3 DNA: TGCGCCAGCAGTGAGGGGAGAGGCTTTACTGAAGCTTTCTTT; CDR3 protein: CASSEGRGFTEAFF
V gene: TRBV5-6; D gene: .; CDR3 length: 16; clone size: .; J gene: TRBJ2-1; CDR3 DNA: TGTGCCAGCAGCTTGGTCGGGGTGAGCTCCTACAATGAGCAGTTCTTC; CDR3 protein: CASSLVGVSSYNEQFF
V gene: TRBV4-1; D gene: .; CDR3 length: 16; clone size: .; J gene: TRBJ2-6; CDR3 DNA: TGCGCCAGCAGCCCAACTAGGATGTCTGGGGCCAACGTCCTGACTTTC; CDR3 protein: CASSPTRMSGANVLTF
V gene: TRBV19; D gene: .; CDR3 length: 13; clone size: .; J gene: TRBJ1-1; CDR3 DNA: TGTGCCAGTAGATGGAGGGGCGGCCCTGAAGCTTTCTTT; CDR3 protein: CASRWRGGPEAFF
V gene: TRBV6-5; D gene: .; CDR3 length: 15; clone size: many; J gene: TRBJ1-1; CDR3 DNA: TGTGCCAGCAGTTACTCATCCGTCGACGGGACTGAAGCTTTCTTT; CDR3 protein: CASSYSSVDGTEAFF
V gene: TRBV19; D gene: .; CDR3 length: 14; clone size: .; J gene: TRBJ2-5; CDR3 DNA: TGTGCCAGTAGCCCCGTGCAGGGCCAAGAGACCCAGTACTTC; CDR3 protein: CASSPVQGQETQYF
V gene: TRBV5-4; D gene: TRBD2; CDR3 length: 18; clone size: .; J gene: TRBJ2-5; CDR3 DNA: TGTGCCAGCAGCTTGGACTGGGCCAGCGGGGGGCCTCAAGAGACCCAGTACTTC; CDR3 protein: CASSLDWASGGPQETQYF
V gene: TRBV4-3; D gene: .; CDR3 length: 15; clone size: .; J gene: TRBJ1-1; CDR3 DNA: TGCGCCAGCAGCCAAGGCCAGGGCAGTGGTGGTGAAGCTTTCTTT; CDR3 protein: CASSQGQGSGGEAFF
V gene: TRBV27; D gene: .; CDR3 length: 16; clone size: once; J gene: TRBJ1-1; CDR3 DNA: TGTGCCAGCAGTTTAATCGGCAGGGGTTTCAGCCCTGAAGCTTTCTTT; CDR3 protein: CASSLIGRGFSPEAFF
V gene: TRBV5-1; D gene: .; CDR3 length: 15; clone size: .; J gene: TRBJ2-1; CDR3 DNA: TGCGCCAGCAGCTTGGAGGGGAACGAACACAATGAGCAGTTCTTC; CDR3 protein: CASSLEGNEHNEQFF
V gene: TRBV7-9; D gene: .; CDR3 length: 12; clone size: .; J gene: TRBJ2-7; CDR3 DNA: TGTTCCAGCAGCTCTACGGGGTACGAGCAGTACTTC; CDR3 protein: CSSSSTGYEQYF
V gene: TRBV28; D gene: TRBD1; CDR3 length: 12; clone size: .; J gene: TRBJ1-6; CDR3 DNA: TGTGCCAGCGGGACAGGGAATTCACCCCTCCACTTT; CDR3 protein: CASGTGNSPLHF
V gene: TRBV5-4; D gene: .; CDR3 length: 13; clone size: .; J gene: TRBJ1-2; CDR3 DNA: TGTGCCAGCTCCTCCCAGGGCACTGATGGCTACACCTTC; CDR3 protein: CASSSQGTDGYTF
V gene: TRBV2; D gene: .; CDR3 length: 14; clone size: few; J gene: TRBJ2-3; CDR3 DNA: TGTGCCAGCGGGAGGACAGGTAGCACAGATACGCAGTATTTT; CDR3 protein: CASGRTGSTDTQYF
V gene: TRBV5-6; D gene: .; CDR3 length: 15; clone size: .; J gene: TRBJ2-1; CDR3 DNA: TGTGCCAGCAGCTTGGTAGGGGGGGGATACAATGAGCAGTTCTTC; CDR3 protein: CASSLVGGGYNEQFF
V gene: TRBV15; D gene: .; CDR3 length: 16; clone size: .; J gene: TRBJ2-3; CDR3 DNA: TGTGCCACCAGCAGGGAGGTCCCTTGGACGCCAGATACGCAGTATTTT; CDR3 protein: CATSREVPWTPDTQYF
V gene: TRBV5-6; D gene: TRBD2; CDR3 length: 13; clone size: .; J gene: TRBJ2-7; CDR3 DNA: TGTGCCAGCAGCTGGACTAGCACCTACGAGCAGTACTTC; CDR3 protein: CASSWTSTYEQYF
V gene: TRBV6-6; D gene: TRBD1; CDR3 length: 15; clone size: .; J gene: TRBJ2-7; CDR3 DNA: TGTGCCAGCAGCCACCCGGGACAGGGGTACTACGAGCAGTACTTC; CDR3 protein: CASSHPGQGYYEQYF
V gene: TRBV9; D gene: TRBD1; CDR3 length: 14; clone size: .; J gene: TRBJ1-2; CDR3 DNA: TGTGCCAGCAGCGACCGGGACAGCTACTATGGCTACACCTTC; CDR3 protein: CASSDRDSYYGYTF
V gene: TRBV7-9; D gene: .; CDR3 length: 14; clone size: .; J gene: TRBJ1-2; CDR3 DNA: TGTTCCAGCAGTGCAACCGAGTCCAGGGGAGGCTACACCTTC; CDR3 protein: CSSSATESRGGYTF
V gene: TRBV10-2; D gene: .; CDR3 length: 13; clone size: .; J gene: TRBJ2-7; CDR3 DNA: TGCGCCAGCAGGACGACTCTCTCCTACGAGCAGTACTTC; CDR3 protein: CASRTTLSYEQYF